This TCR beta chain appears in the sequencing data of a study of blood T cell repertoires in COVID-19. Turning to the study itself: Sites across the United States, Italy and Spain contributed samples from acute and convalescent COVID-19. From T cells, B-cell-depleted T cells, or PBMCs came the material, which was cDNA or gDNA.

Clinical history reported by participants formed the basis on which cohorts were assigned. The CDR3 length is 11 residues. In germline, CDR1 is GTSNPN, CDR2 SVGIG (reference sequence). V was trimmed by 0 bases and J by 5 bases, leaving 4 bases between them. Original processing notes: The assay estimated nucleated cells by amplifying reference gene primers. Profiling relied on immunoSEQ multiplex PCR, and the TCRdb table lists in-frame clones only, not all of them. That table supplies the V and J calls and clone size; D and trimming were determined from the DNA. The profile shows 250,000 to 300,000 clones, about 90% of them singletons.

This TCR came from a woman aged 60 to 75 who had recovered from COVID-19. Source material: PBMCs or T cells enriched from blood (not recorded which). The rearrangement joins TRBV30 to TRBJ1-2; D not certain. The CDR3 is CAWSVRYGYTF. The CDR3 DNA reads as TGTGCCTGGAGTGTGCGATATGGCTACACCTTC.